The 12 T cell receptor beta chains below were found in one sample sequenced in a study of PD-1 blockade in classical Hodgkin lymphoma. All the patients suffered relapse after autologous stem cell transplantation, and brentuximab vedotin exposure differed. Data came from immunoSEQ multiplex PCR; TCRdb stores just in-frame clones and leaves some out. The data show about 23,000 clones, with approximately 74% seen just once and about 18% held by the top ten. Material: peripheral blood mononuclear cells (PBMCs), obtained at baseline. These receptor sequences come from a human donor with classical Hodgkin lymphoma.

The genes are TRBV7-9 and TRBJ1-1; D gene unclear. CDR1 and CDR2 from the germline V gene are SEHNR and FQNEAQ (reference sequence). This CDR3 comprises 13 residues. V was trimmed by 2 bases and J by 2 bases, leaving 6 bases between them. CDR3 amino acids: CASSLLDNTEAFF. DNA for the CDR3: TGTGCCAGCAGCTTACTTGATAACACTGAAGCTTTCTTT.

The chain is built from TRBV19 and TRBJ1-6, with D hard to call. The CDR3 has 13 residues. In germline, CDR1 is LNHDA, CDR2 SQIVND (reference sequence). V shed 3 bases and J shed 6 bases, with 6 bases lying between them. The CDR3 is CASSILGNSPLHF. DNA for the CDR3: TGTGCCAGTAGTATCTTAGGTAATTCACCCCTCCACTTT.

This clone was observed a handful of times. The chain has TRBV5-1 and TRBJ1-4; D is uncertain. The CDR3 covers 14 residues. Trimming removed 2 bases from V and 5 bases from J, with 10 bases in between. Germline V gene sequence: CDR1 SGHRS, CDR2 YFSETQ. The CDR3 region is CASSLVGPNEKLFF. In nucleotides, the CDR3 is TGCGCCAGCAGCTTAGTAGGGCCGAATGAAAAACTGTTTTTT.

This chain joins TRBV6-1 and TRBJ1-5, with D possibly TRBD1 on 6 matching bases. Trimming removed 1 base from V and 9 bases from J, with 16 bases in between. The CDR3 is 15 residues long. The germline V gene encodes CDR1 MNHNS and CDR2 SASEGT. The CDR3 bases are TGTGCCAGCAGTGAAGTGTCAGGGGCCCTGGGGCCCCAGCATTTT. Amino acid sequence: CASSEVSGALGPQHF.

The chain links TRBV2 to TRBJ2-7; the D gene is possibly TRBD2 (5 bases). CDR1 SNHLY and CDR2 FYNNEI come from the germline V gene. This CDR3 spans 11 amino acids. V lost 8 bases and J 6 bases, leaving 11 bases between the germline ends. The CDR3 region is CASGRGFEQYV. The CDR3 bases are TGTGCCAGCGGTCGGGGTTTCGAGCAGTACGTC.

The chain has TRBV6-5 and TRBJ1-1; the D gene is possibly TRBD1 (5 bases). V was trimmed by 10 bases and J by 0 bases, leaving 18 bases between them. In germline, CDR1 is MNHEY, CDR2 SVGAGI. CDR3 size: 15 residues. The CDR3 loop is CAIRSSAGMNTEAFF. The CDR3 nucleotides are TGTGCCATCAGGTCGAGTGCAGGGATGAACACTGAAGCTTTCTTT.

DNA for the CDR3: TGTGCCAGCAGCTTAGGATCAGGGAGCAATCAGCCCCAGCATTTT. This sequence encodes CASSLGSGSNQPQHF. V gene TRBV7-8 combines with J gene TRBJ1-5; the D gene is possibly TRBD1 (5 bases). Per the germline V gene, CDR1 is SGHVS and CDR2 is FQNEAQ. V was shortened by 1 base and J by 1 base, with 8 bases between the two germline ends. The CDR3 consists of 15 residues.

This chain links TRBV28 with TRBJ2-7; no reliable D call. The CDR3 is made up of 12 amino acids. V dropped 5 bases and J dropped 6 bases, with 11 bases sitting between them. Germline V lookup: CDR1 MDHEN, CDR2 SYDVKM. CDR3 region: CASSPMVGEQYF. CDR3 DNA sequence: TGTGCCAGCAGTCCTATGGTGGGCGAGCAGTACTTC.

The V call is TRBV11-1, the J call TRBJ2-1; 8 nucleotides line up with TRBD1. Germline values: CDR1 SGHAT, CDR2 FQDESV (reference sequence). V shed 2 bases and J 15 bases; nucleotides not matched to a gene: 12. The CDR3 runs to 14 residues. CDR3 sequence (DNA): TGTGCCAGCAGCTTACCCTCCCAGGGGGCGCGGCGGTTCTTC. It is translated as CASSLPSQGARRFF.

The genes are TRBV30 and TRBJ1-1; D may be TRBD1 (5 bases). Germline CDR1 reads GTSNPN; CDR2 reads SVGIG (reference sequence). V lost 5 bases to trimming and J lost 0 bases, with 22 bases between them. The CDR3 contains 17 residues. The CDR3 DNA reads TGTGCCTGGGGGGGATGGGTAAACCCTGGGATGAACACTGAAGCTTTCTTT. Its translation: CAWGGWVNPGMNTEAFF. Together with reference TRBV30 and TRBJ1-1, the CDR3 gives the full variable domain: SQTIHQWPATLVQPVGSPLSLECTVEGTSNPNLYWYRQAAGRGLQLLFYSVGIGQISSEVPQNLSASRPQDRQFILSSKKLLLSDSGFYLCAWGGWVNPGMNTEAFFGQGTRLTVV.

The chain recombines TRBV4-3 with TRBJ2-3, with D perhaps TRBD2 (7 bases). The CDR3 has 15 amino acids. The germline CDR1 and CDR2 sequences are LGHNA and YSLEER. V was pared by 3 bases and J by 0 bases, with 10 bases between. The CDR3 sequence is CASSQRGPSTDTQYF. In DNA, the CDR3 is TGCGCCAGCAGCCAGCGGGGGCCTAGCACAGATACGCAGTATTTT.

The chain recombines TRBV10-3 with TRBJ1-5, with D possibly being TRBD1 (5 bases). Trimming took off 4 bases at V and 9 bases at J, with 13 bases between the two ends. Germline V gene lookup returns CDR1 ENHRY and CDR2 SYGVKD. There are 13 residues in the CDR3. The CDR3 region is CAISGVGEGPQHF. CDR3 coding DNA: TGTGCCATCAGTGGCGTAGGGGAAGGGCCCCAGCATTTT.